One sample yielded the 29 T cell receptor beta chains listed below, sequenced in a study of blood T cell repertoires in COVID-19. Generated by immunoSEQ multiplex PCR, the TCRdb table keeps only in-frame clones and is missing some. This table has about 160,000 clones, about four fifths appearing once. The material sequenced was peripheral blood. The receptors were gathered from a woman at least 80 years old with acute or convalescent COVID-19.

This clone came up a few times. The sample carries other DNA sequences with the same CDR3. The gene calls are TRBV3-1 (or the pseudogene TRBV3-2) and TRBJ2-7; TRBD1 agrees at 7 bases. J lost 2 bases, V lost 4 bases, and 2 bases had no gene match. CDR3 length: 13 residues. In germline, CDR1 is LGHDT, CDR2 YNNKEL (reference sequence). The CDR3 protein is CASSRQGAYEQYF. CDR3 sequence (DNA): TGTGCCAGCAGCCGACAGGGCGCCTACGAGCAGTACTTC.

The rearrangement joins TRBV4-2 to TRBJ1-4; D is ambiguous. This CDR3 region has 16 residues. From germline, CDR1 is LGHNA and CDR2 YNFKEQ. Trimming cost V 2 bases and J 2 bases, with 12 bases left between them. The DNA for the CDR3 is TGTGCCAGCAGCCAAACAATGGGCGCGACTAATGAAAAACTGTTTTTT. Translation: CASSQTMGATNEKLFF.

As concerns this clone: Other nucleotide sequences from this sample produce the same CDR3. The rearrangement joins TRBV5-1 to TRBJ2-7, with 10 positions matching TRBD2. From germline, CDR1 is SGHRS and CDR2 YFSETQ. V lost 4 bases, J lost 4 bases, and 8 bases stayed unmatched. This CDR3 contains 15 residues. CDR3 amino acids: CASSLLAGVDYEQYF. The DNA of the CDR3 is TGCGCCAGCAGCCTCCTAGCGGGGGTCGATTACGAGCAGTACTTC.

The chain recombines TRBV4-1 with TRBJ2-3, with TRBD2 matching 10 bases. V lost 4 bases, J lost 1 base, and 5 bases stayed unmatched. Germline V gene data show CDR1 as MGHRA and CDR2 as YSYEKL. The CDR3 contains 16 residues. The CDR3 sequence: CASSLSGTSGTDTQYF. The CDR3 region has the DNA TGCGCCAGCAGCCTTTCCGGGACTAGCGGCACAGATACGCAGTATTTT.

The chain uses TRBV4-1 and TRBJ1-1, with D unclear. This CDR3 comprises 14 residues. V was pared by 3 bases and J by 5 bases, with 13 bases between. The germline V gene has CDR1 MGHRA and CDR2 YSYEKL. CDR3 sequence (DNA): TGCGCCAGCAGCCACCTTCAAGGCGGGACTGAAGCTTTCTTT. Amino acid sequence: CASSHLQGGTEAFF.

The gene calls are TRBV11-2 and TRBJ1-4; D remains unclear. Germline CDR1 is SGHAT and CDR2 is FQNNGV. The CDR3 is made up of 14 amino acids. The V end lost 5 bases, the J end lost 0 bases, and 7 bases lay between the germline ends. Written as DNA, the CDR3 is TGTGCCAGCAGCCTGACAACAACTAATGAAAAACTGTTTTTT. Residues: CASSLTTTNEKLFF.

This clone came up a few times. The CDR3 here is CSVGLAGWTGELFF. The DNA for the CDR3 is TGCAGCGTTGGACTAGCGGGGTGGACCGGGGAGCTGTTTTTT. The chain has TRBV29-1 and TRBJ2-2; 11 bases are a match to TRBD2. There are 14 residues in the CDR3. Germline assignment: CDR1 SQVTM and CDR2 ANQGSEA. The junction had 3 bases not matched to a gene; V was cut back by 4 bases and J by 5 bases.

V and J are TRBV27 and TRBJ1-6; TRBD1 matches 7 bases. V dropped 3 bases and J dropped 8; count of bases not matched to a gene: 7. The CDR3 extends over 15 amino acids. Per the germline V gene, CDR1 is MNHEY and CDR2 is SMNVEV (reference sequence). The CDR3 here is CASSFRKGADSPLHF. The CDR3 DNA reads as TGTGCCAGCAGTTTCCGAAAGGGGGCGGATTCACCCCTCCACTTT.

The rearrangement links TRBV7-9 to TRBJ2-2; 11 bases are a match to TRBD1. Germline assignment: CDR1 SEHNR and CDR2 FQNEAQ (reference sequence). J lost 8 bases, V lost 6 bases, and 8 bases had no gene match. This CDR3 comprises 15 residues. The CDR3, as DNA: TGTGCCAGCAGACCCGGACAGGGGGCAGGGGGGGAGCTGTTTTTT. Encoded protein: CASRPGQGAGGELFF.

This chain links TRBV28 with TRBJ1-1; TRBD1 matches 7 bases. The CDR3 totals 17 residues. The V gene end was trimmed by 5 bases and the J gene end by 5 bases; junction bases not matched to a gene: 17. Germline values: CDR1 MDHEN, CDR2 SYDVKM. This CDR3 reads CASSAIGGVWEWTEAFF. The CDR3 nucleotides read TGTGCCAGCAGTGCCATAGGGGGCGTTTGGGAATGGACTGAAGCTTTCTTT.

This rearrangement joins TRBV5-1 to TRBJ1-2; 8 bases agree with TRBD1. CDR1 is SGHRS and CDR2 is YFSETQ in the germline V gene. The CDR3 has 14 amino acids. The junction had 9 bases not matched to a gene; V was cut back by 4 bases and J by 7 bases. Written as DNA, the CDR3 is TGCGCCAGCAGCACCGGACAGGGAGGAACTGGCTACACCTTC. The encoded protein is CASSTGQGGTGYTF.

The chain combines TRBV19 with TRBJ2-1; 8 nucleotides agree with TRBD1. V shed 5 bases, J shed 8 bases, and the junction held 8 bases outside the gene matches. Per germline, CDR1 LNHDA and CDR2 SQIVND (reference sequence). CDR3 length equals 14 residues. CDR3 loop: CASSPTGGADEQFF. CDR3 DNA sequence: TGTGCCAGTAGTCCTACAGGGGGTGCAGATGAGCAGTTCTTC.

V usage is TRBV5-5 and J usage is TRBJ1-3; perhaps TRBD1 as D (6 bases). The V gene's germline CDR1 is SGHKS and CDR2 YYEKEE (reference sequence). V was shortened by 5 bases and J by 0 bases, with 18 bases between the two germline ends. The CDR3 covers 17 residues. The CDR3 reads CASSLLGAENSGNTIYF. CDR3 DNA sequence: TGTGCCAGCAGTCTTCTGGGGGCAGAAAACTCTGGAAACACCATATATTTT. The variable domain in full, completed from reference TRBV5-5 and TRBJ1-3, reads DAGVTQSPTHLIKTRGQQVTLRCSPISGHKSVSWYQQVLGQGPQFIFQYYEKEERGRGNFPDRFSARQFPNYSSELNVNALLLGDSALYLCASSLLGAENSGNTIYFGEGSWLTVV.

This chain links TRBV19 with TRBJ1-5; TRBD1 aligns across 7 bases. The germline V gene encodes CDR1 LNHDA and CDR2 SQIVND (reference sequence). V was clipped by 7 bases and J by 2 bases; unmatched bases: 5. This CDR3 region has 14 residues. The CDR3 spells CASNAGTGNQPQHF. The CDR3, as DNA: TGTGCCAGTAATGCAGGGACAGGCAATCAGCCCCAGCATTTT.

This clone has more than one count but fewer than ten. The chain couples TRBV11-2 to TRBJ1-3, with a tentative D call TRBD1 (5 bases). Germline loops: CDR1 SGHAT, CDR2 FQNNGV. CDR3 size: 16 residues. Trimming left V 1 base short and J 4 bases short, with 14 bases between. The CDR3 sequence: CASSLVPGAGGNTIYF. CDR3 nucleotides: TGTGCCAGCAGCTTAGTCCCTGGGGCAGGCGGAAACACCATATATTTT.

The chain combines TRBV28 with TRBJ1-2; 8 bases match TRBD1. Germline-derived CDR1 and CDR2 are MDHEN and SYDVKM. V shed 6 bases and J 2 bases; nucleotides not matched to a gene: 5. The CDR3 covers 14 residues. The CDR3 nucleotides read TGTGCCAGCAGCTCCCCAGGGGGCAACTATGGCTACACCTTC. Encoded protein: CASSSPGGNYGYTF.

CDR3 in amino acids: CASSGQMNTEAFF. CDR3 coding DNA: TGTGCCAGCAGCGGACAGATGAACACTGAAGCTTTCTTT. The chain employs TRBV12-3 or TRBV12-4 and TRBJ1-1, with D possibly TRBD1 on 6 matching bases. The CDR3 is 13 amino acids. Trimming took 6 bases from V and 0 from J, leaving 8 bases between them.

J is TRBJ2-1 and V is TRBV28, with 10 nucleotides matching TRBD1. J lost 8 bases, V lost 4 bases, and 8 bases had no gene match. This CDR3 has 15 amino acids. The germline V gene encodes CDR1 MDHEN and CDR2 SYDVKM. The CDR3 bases are TGTGCCAGCAGTTCTACCCCGGACAGGGGGTATGAGCAGTTCTTC. Encoded protein: CASSSTPDRGYEQFF.

This clone has more than one count but fewer than ten. The rearrangement uses TRBV28 and TRBJ2-3, with TRBD1 matching 7 bases. Trimming took 7 bases from V and 3 from J; bases not matched to a gene: 4. The CDR3 runs to 13 residues. The germline gives CDR1 MDHEN, CDR2 SYDVKM. The CDR3 nucleotides are TGTGCCAGCAAGCTACAGGGGACAGATACGCAGTATTTT. Translating gives CASKLQGTDTQYF.

The gene calls are TRBV30 and TRBJ1-4; tentatively, D is TRBD1 (5 bases). V shed 5 bases and J shed 0 bases, with 19 bases lying between them. This CDR3 has 17 residues. The germline V gene has CDR1 GTSNPN and CDR2 SVGIG (reference sequence). The CDR3 reads CAWGLGGSLATNEKLFF. In DNA, the CDR3 is TGTGCCTGGGGGTTGGGGGGGAGCCTTGCAACTAATGAAAAACTGTTTTTT.

This chain links TRBV5-1 with TRBJ1-4, with a weak D call TRBD1 (6 bases). Germline assignment: CDR1 SGHRS and CDR2 YFSETQ. The V and J ends lost 3 bases and 5 bases respectively, with 14 bases between them. CDR3 size: 15 residues. CDR3 nucleotide sequence: TGCGCCAGCAGCTCCAACAGGGCAGGGAATGAAAAACTGTTTTTT. It translates to CASSSNRAGNEKLFF.

The J gene is TRBJ2-7, the V gene TRBV6-5; 7 nucleotides align to TRBD1. J lost 6 bases, V lost 0 bases, and 2 bases had no gene match. The CDR3 has 13 amino acids. Germline values: CDR1 MNHEY, CDR2 SVGAGI. The CDR3 spells CASSYSRGSEQYF. In nucleotides, the CDR3 is TGTGCCAGCAGTTACTCCAGGGGGTCCGAGCAGTACTTC.

The chain carries TRBV2 and TRBJ1-1, with D tentatively TRBD1 (5 bases). The CDR3 is 15 amino acids. CDR1 and CDR2 from the germline V gene are SNHLY and FYNNEI. Between the trimmed V and J ends, which lost 4 bases and 3 bases, there was a span of 15 bases. The CDR3 coding sequence is TGTGCCAGCAGTGGGATCGTCAGGGCGGACACTGAAGCTTTCTTT. Protein product: CASSGIVRADTEAFF. Together with reference TRBV2 and TRBJ1-1, the CDR3 gives the full variable domain: EPEVTQTPSHQVTQMGQEVILRCVPISNHLYFYWYRQILGQKVEFLVSFYNNEISEKSEIFDDQFSVERPDGSNFTLKIRSTKLEDSAMYFCASSGIVRADTEAFFGQGTRLTVV.

This chain uses TRBV6-5 with TRBJ1-4, with 7 bases aligning to TRBD1. Germline V gene lookup returns CDR1 MNHEY and CDR2 SVGAGI. The CDR3 is made up of 15 amino acids. Losses at the gene ends were 6 bases for V and 0 bases for J; bases not matched to a gene: 4. The CDR3 nucleotides read TGTGCCAGCAGCGGGACAGCTGCAACTAATGAAAAACTGTTTTTT. Its translation is CASSGTAATNEKLFF.

The chain carries TRBV3-1 (or the pseudogene TRBV3-2) and TRBJ1-4, with a weak D call TRBD1 (6 bases). The CDR3 sequence is 15 residues long. Deletions cut 2 bases from V and 5 bases from J, with 12 bases between. CDR1 and CDR2 from the germline V gene are LGHDT and YNNKEL (reference sequence). This CDR3 reads CASSQKGEMNEKLFF. The CDR3 DNA sequence: TGTGCCAGCAGCCAAAAGGGGGAAATGAATGAAAAACTGTTTTTT.

This rearrangement joins TRBV11-2 to TRBJ1-6; tentative D call: TRBD1 (6 bases). Germline V gene lookup returns CDR1 SGHAT and CDR2 FQNNGV. V was trimmed by 0 bases and J by 7 bases, leaving 10 bases between them. The CDR3 contains 15 residues. The CDR3 loop reads CASSLEAGENSPLHF. The CDR3 coding sequence is TGTGCCAGCAGCTTAGAGGCAGGGGAAAATTCACCCCTCCACTTT.

The genes are TRBV2 and TRBJ2-7; 7 positions agree with TRBD2. The CDR3 extends over 12 amino acids. CDR1 is SNHLY and CDR2 is FYNNEI in the germline V gene. J gave up 7 bases and V 4 bases, and 4 bases lay outside the gene matches. In nucleotides, the CDR3 is TGTGCCAGCAGTGTGGGGGGGAAAGAGCAGTACTTC. It yields the protein CASSVGGKEQYF. The complete variable domain, with remaining parts taken from reference TRBV2 and TRBJ2-7, reads EPEVTQTPSHQVTQMGQEVILRCVPISNHLYFYWYRQILGQKVEFLVSFYNNEISEKSEIFDDQFSVERPDGSNFTLKIRSTKLEDSAMYFCASSVGGKEQYFGPGTRLTVT.

The V call is TRBV6-5, the J call TRBJ2-2; D unclear. CDR1 is MNHEY and CDR2 is SVGAGI in the germline V gene. The CDR3 is 13 amino acids. V was shortened by 3 bases and J by 8 bases, with 10 bases between the two germline ends. This CDR3 is CASSYFRQGELFF. CDR3 nucleotide sequence: TGTGCCAGCAGTTATTTTCGCCAGGGGGAGCTGTTTTTT.

The table lists this clone with many counts. This chain connects TRBV4-1 to TRBJ2-7, with 10 bases lining up with TRBD1. The V gene end was trimmed by 3 bases and the J gene end by 2 bases; junction bases not matched to a gene: 7. Germline V gene sequence: CDR1 MGHRA, CDR2 YSYEKL. The CDR3 sequence is 16 residues long. The CDR3 DNA reads TGCGCCAGCAGCCAGTTACGGACAGGGGGAGCCTACGAGCAGTACTTC. Translating it yields CASSQLRTGGAYEQYF.